This T cell receptor (beta chain) came from a study of CD8 T cells in ankylosing spondylitis. This clonotype came up a few times. Its antigen is not known. The germline V and J ends were trimmed by 7 bases and 5 bases, with 10 bases remaining between them. The CDR3 covers 12 residues. Germline values: CDR1 SGDLS, CDR2 YYNGEE. TCRdb analysed the 5' RACE reads with MiXCR anew, one entry per CDR3 protein. Of some 200,000 distinct CDR3 sequences in the sample, 20% to 30% are singletons; the top ten hold less than 8.5%. Whole-study findings and limits: Ankylosing spondylitis blood seemed to carry a telltale TCR beta motif made of eight highly homologous variants. Disease-linked clones reportedly concentrated significantly in matched ankylosing spondylitis synovial fluid.

The V and J genes are TRBV9 and TRBJ2-1; D not certain. Material for sequencing was blood, either unsorted or a sorted T cell fraction (not recorded which). The TCR sequence derives from a male donor with ankylosing spondylitis or in good health (not recorded which). The DNA of the CDR3 is TGTGCCAGCGCGCGATTAGACAATGAGCAGTTCTTC. Protein sequence: CASARLDNEQFF.